These T cell receptor beta chains were read from a single sample in a study of blood T cell repertoires in COVID-19. Libraries were prepared by immunoSEQ multiplex PCR; TCRdb keeps only in-frame clonotypes and omits some of them. The sample gives 300,000 to 350,000 clones, roughly 87% of which show up once; more than 1% is in the top ten. Source material: PBMCs or T cells enriched from blood (not recorded which). These TCRs come from a woman under 40 who had recovered from COVID-19. Each CDR3 is given with its conserved first and last residue. The D gene is left open where the match is weak. Clone size is not always given. Where it is, it says once, few, many or a class for expanded clones.

J: TRBJ1-4; V: TRBV5-1; D: TRBD1; size: NA; DNA: TGCGCCAGCAGCTTCTCGGGACAGCATAATGAAAAACTGTTTTTT; CDR3: CASSFSGQHNEKLFF
J: TRBJ1-2; V: TRBV19; D: TRBD1; size: NA; DNA: TGTGCCAGTGCCCTACAGGGGGCGCAGAGCTATGGCTACACCTTC; CDR3: CASALQGAQSYGYTF
J: TRBJ2-1; V: TRBV15; D: TRBD2; size: once; DNA: TGTGCCACCAGCAGAGATACGGGGGGGGGCCCCAGGGTGCATGAGCAGTTCTTC; CDR3: CATSRDTGGGPRVHEQFF
J: TRBJ2-1; V: TRBV4-3; D: TRBD2; size: NA; DNA: TGCGCCAGCAGCCAGGTTAGCGGGGCCACTAGCTCCTACAATGAGCAGTTCTTC; CDR3: CASSQVSGATSSYNEQFF
J: TRBJ1-6; V: TRBV30; D: NA; size: many; DNA: TGTGCCTGCCCCCTAGGTCCACAGGGATATAATTCACCCCTCCACTTT; CDR3: CACPLGPQGYNSPLHF
J: TRBJ1-5; V: TRBV2; D: NA; size: NA; DNA: TGTGCCAGCAGTGAAAGGGATGGCAGGGGCCGAAATCTGGGAAGCAATCAGCCCCAGCATTTT; CDR3: CASSERDGRGRNLGSNQPQHF
J: TRBJ2-5; V: TRBV21-1; D: NA; size: NA; DNA: TGTGCCAGCAGCAAGGGGACTAGCCGGATACAAGAGACCCAGTACTTC; CDR3: CASSKGTSRIQETQYF
J: TRBJ2-7; V: TRBV28; D: NA; size: NA; DNA: TGTGCCAGCAGTTTTTTGGGAGAAAGACACGAGCAGTACTTC; CDR3: CASSFLGERHEQYF
J: TRBJ1-3; V: TRBV6-1; D: TRBD1; size: NA; DNA: TGTGCCAGCAGTGAAAGGGCAGGGGGCATGGGAAACACCATATATTTT; CDR3: CASSERAGGMGNTIYF
J: TRBJ2-7; V: TRBV5-1; D: NA; size: few; DNA: TGCGCCAGCAGCTTAGCCGTGGGACACTACTCCTACGAGCAGTACTTC; CDR3: CASSLAVGHYSYEQYF
J: TRBJ1-6; V: TRBV30; D: TRBD1; size: NA; DNA: TGTGCCTGGAGGGGACAGGGAAATTCACCCCTCCACTTT; CDR3: CAWRGQGNSPLHF
J: TRBJ1-2; V: TRBV9; D: TRBD1; size: NA; DNA: TGTGCCAGCAGCGCCGCAGGGGGCTCTCACTATGGCTACACCTTC; CDR3: CASSAAGGSHYGYTF
J: TRBJ1-1; V: TRBV7-2; D: NA; size: few; DNA: TGTGCCAGCAGCAGATCGTCCGGGGGGGACACTGAAGCTTTCTTT; CDR3: CASSRSSGGDTEAFF
J: TRBJ1-5; V: TRBV6-1; D: NA; size: NA; DNA: TGTGCCAGCAGTGAATACGGGGCAGGGGAATATCAGCCCCAGCATTTT; CDR3: CASSEYGAGEYQPQHF
J: TRBJ2-1; V: TRBV9; D: NA; size: NA; DNA: TGTGCCAGCAGCGCCCTAGGGGCCTTCTCCTACAATGAGCAGTTCTTC; CDR3: CASSALGAFSYNEQFF
J: TRBJ1-2; V: TRBV5-1; D: NA; size: once; DNA: TGCGCCAGCAGCCCTTCCGGGACAACTAACTATGGCTACACCTTC; CDR3: CASSPSGTTNYGYTF
J: TRBJ2-1; V: TRBV10-2; D: TRBD2; size: NA; DNA: TGCGCCAGCAGCTCAACTAGCGGGGGGGCCAATGAGCAGTTCTTC; CDR3: CASSSTSGGANEQFF
J: TRBJ2-5; V: TRBV20-1; D: NA; size: NA; DNA: TGCAGTGTCAGGCCGCAAGAGACCCAGTACTTC; CDR3: CSVRPQETQYF
J: TRBJ1-1; V: TRBV4-1; D: TRBD1; size: NA; DNA: TGCGCCAGCAGCCATAGGGGACAGGGGACTGAAGCTTTCTTT; CDR3: CASSHRGQGTEAFF
J: TRBJ1-5; V: TRBV30; D: NA; size: NA; DNA: TGTGCCTGGAGTCAGACGGAGGTTCAGCCCCAGCATTTT; CDR3: CAWSQTEVQPQHF
J: TRBJ1-1; V: TRBV7-9; D: TRBD1; size: NA; DNA: TGTGCCAGCAGCGGCTCGACAGGGGGATGGACCACTGAAGCTTTCTTT; CDR3: CASSGSTGGWTTEAFF
J: TRBJ2-2; V: TRBV6-6; D: TRBD1; size: NA; DNA: TGTGCCAGCAGTCGGTACCAGGGGGCCATGATGGACACCGGGGAGCTGTTTTTT; CDR3: CASSRYQGAMMDTGELFF
J: TRBJ2-3; V: TRBV6-2/TRBV6-3; D: NA; size: once; DNA: TGTGCCAGCAGTTGGGGGATGGCGGGGACTACAGATACGCAGTATTTT; CDR3: CASSWGMAGTTDTQYF